A single sample gave rise to the 19 T cell receptor beta chains below, sequenced in a study of T cell repertoires in cytomegalovirus infection. TCRdb passed the reads through MiXCR, listing each CDR3 protein once. Of roughly 720,000 distinct CDR3 sequences in the sample, less than 40% were seen once. The sequenced material came from PBMCs. These receptors came from a human donor in good health (CMV status not recorded). Some clones in this sample may be carry-over from other donors' samples.

This clonotype has at least ten counts. The chain has TRBV7-8 and TRBJ1-6; D remains ambiguous. Germline assignment: CDR1 SGHVS and CDR2 FQNEAQ. V was trimmed by 5 bases and J by 4 bases, leaving 21 bases between them. There are 18 residues in the CDR3. The chain's CDR3 is CASSQPGTTTTYNSPLHF. As DNA, the CDR3 is TGTGCCAGCAGCCAACCGGGAACCACCACAACATATAATTCACCCCTCCACTTT.

This chain joins TRBV6-4 and TRBJ2-1; no clear D gene. The CDR3 is 12 amino acids. CDR1 is MRHNA, CDR2 SNTAGT, per germline. The V gene lost 0 bases and the J gene lost 9 bases, with 6 bases spanning the gap. The CDR3 bases are TGTGCCAGCAGTGACTCCGGGCGTGAGCAGTTCTTC. It encodes CASSDSGREQFF.

The V call is TRBV4-2, the J call TRBJ2-2; a possible D gene is TRBD1 (6 bases). The CDR3 sequence is 17 residues long. Trimming removed 1 base from V and 6 bases from J, with 18 bases in between. Germline-derived CDR1 and CDR2 are LGHNA and YNFKEQ. The CDR3, as DNA: TGTGCCAGCAGCCAAGTAATAGGACAGCTAGCATCCGGGGAGCTGTTTTTT. Amino acids: CASSQVIGQLASGELFF.

This chain joins TRBV12-3 or TRBV12-4 and TRBJ2-7; no clear D. This CDR3 has 14 amino acids. V gave up 5 bases and J gave up 0 bases, with 11 bases separating them. CDR3 sequence reads: CASSSMGFSYEQYF. CDR3 nucleotide sequence: TGTGCCAGCAGTAGCATGGGGTTCTCCTACGAGCAGTACTTC.

V and J are TRBV5-1 and TRBJ2-6; D is possibly TRBD2 (7 bases). The germline V gene has CDR1 SGHRS and CDR2 YFSETQ. The V end was cut by 7 bases, the J end by 3 bases, with 14 bases between. This CDR3 comprises 15 residues. The chain's CDR3 is CASDDGGLGANVLTF. Here the CDR3 DNA reads TGCGCCAGCGATGACGGGGGGCTTGGGGCCAACGTCCTGACTTTC. Drawing the rest from reference TRBV5-1 and TRBJ2-6, the complete variable domain is KAGVTQTPRYLIKTRGQQVTLSCSPISGHRSVSWYQQTPGQGLQFLFEYFSETQRNKGNFPGRFSGRQFSNSRSEMNVSTLELGDSALYLCASDDGGLGANVLTFGAGSRLTVL.

This clonotype has more than one count but fewer than ten. This chain links TRBV5-6 with TRBJ1-2; D is perhaps TRBD1 (5 bases). Germline values: CDR1 SGHDT, CDR2 YYEEEE. Trimming shortened V by 3 bases and J by 4 bases, and 10 bases separated the two germline ends. The CDR3 extends over 13 amino acids. DNA for the CDR3: TGTGCCAGCAGCTCGACAGTTGCCTATGGCTACACCTTC. Translating gives CASSSTVAYGYTF.

V usage is TRBV19 and J usage is TRBJ2-7; TRBD1 aligns across 8 bases. The germline V gene has CDR1 LNHDA and CDR2 SQIVND (reference sequence). The trim removed 7 bases at V and 5 bases at J, leaving 13 bases unmatched. CDR3 length equals 15 residues. CDR3 in DNA: TGTGCCAGTACAGAGACAGGGGTGAGGACCAACGAGCAGTACTTC. Encoded protein: CASTETGVRTNEQYF.

On this clonotype: The junction departs from germline at one end; a sequencing error may be responsible. The gene calls are TRBV7-2 and TRBJ1-3, with a possible D match to TRBD1 (6 bases). CDR1 SGHTA and CDR2 FQGNSA come from the germline V gene. This CDR3 spans 14 amino acids. CDR3 DNA: TGTGCCATCAGCTTAGCGGGGGCGGCAAACACGATATATTTT. Translating it yields CAISLAGAANTIYF. Using reference TRBV7-2 and TRBJ1-3 for the parts outside the CDR3, the full variable domain is GAGVSQSPSNKVTEKGKDVELRCDPISGHTALYWYRQSLGQGLEFLIYFQGNSAPDKSGLPSDRFSAERTGGSVSTLTIQRTQQEDSAVYLCAISLAGAANTIYFGEGSWLTVV.

The chain uses TRBV20-1 and TRBJ1-5; a weak D match, TRBD1 (5 bases). CDR1 DFQATT and CDR2 SNEGSKA come from the germline V gene (reference sequence). The length of the CDR3 is 14 residues. Trimming left V 5 bases short and J 1 base short, with 12 bases between. DNA of the CDR3: TGCAGTGCTTTTACAGGAGGGAGCAATCAGCCCCAGCATTTT. Translated, it gives CSAFTGGSNQPQHF.

The chain carries TRBV5-1 and TRBJ2-7, with D perhaps TRBD1 or TRBD2 (5 bases each). V was clipped by 3 bases and J by 0 bases, with 13 bases between them. The CDR3 is 15 amino acids. Germline V gene lookup returns CDR1 SGHRS and CDR2 YFSETQ. The CDR3 here is CASSSLGVLSYEQYF. The DNA for the CDR3 is TGCGCCAGCAGCTCCTTGGGGGTCCTCTCCTACGAGCAGTACTTC.

The chain links TRBV11-2 to TRBJ1-1, with unresolved D. V was shortened by 3 bases and J by 5 bases, with 7 bases between the two germline ends. The CDR3 is 12 amino acids. Germline V CDR1 and CDR2: SGHAT, FQNNGV. The CDR3 nucleotides read TGTGCCAGCAGCTTCAAGGATACTGAAGCTTTCTTT. Encoded protein: CASSFKDTEAFF.

The V gene is TRBV11-2, the J gene TRBJ1-4; 7 positions agree with TRBD1. The germline gives CDR1 SGHAT, CDR2 FQNNGV. V was clipped by 3 bases and J by 4 bases; unmatched bases: 8. This CDR3 has 16 amino acids. CDR3 residues: CASSFPFRDSNEKLFF. The CDR3 bases are TGTGCCAGCAGCTTTCCTTTTCGGGACAGTAATGAAAAACTGTTTTTT.

The chain is built from TRBV6-5 and TRBJ2-7; the D call may be TRBD1 or TRBD2 (5 bases each). The CDR3 extends over 15 amino acids. The germline V gene has CDR1 MNHEY and CDR2 SVGAGI. Trimming took off 2 bases at V and 5 bases at J, with 16 bases between the two ends. CDR3 DNA: TGTGCCAGCAGTTACGACCTCCGGGGCTTTCACGAGCAGTACTTC. The encoded protein is CASSYDLRGFHEQYF.

CDR3: CASTWTSGGHYTGELFF. CDR3 in DNA: TGTGCCAGCACATGGACTAGCGGGGGGCACTACACCGGGGAGCTGTTTTTT. The chain recombines TRBV12-3 or TRBV12-4 with TRBJ2-2, with 14 bases matching TRBD2. The CDR3 runs 17 residues. The ends lost 7 bases at V and 3 bases at J; junction bases unmatched: 7.

This clonotype was seen at least ten times. V and J are TRBV28 and TRBJ2-5; 7 nucleotides align to TRBD2. V was clipped by 9 bases and J by 3 bases; unmatched bases: 10. This CDR3 contains 14 residues. CDR1 MDHEN and CDR2 SYDVKM come from the germline V gene. This CDR3 reads CASNSKRDEETQYF. CDR3 DNA sequence: TGTGCCAGTAATTCTAAGCGGGACGAAGAGACCCAGTACTTC.

The chain recombines TRBV5-6 with TRBJ2-7; unclear D gene. Germline CDR1 reads SGHDT; CDR2 reads YYEEEE. Trimming pared 2 bases from V and 5 bases from J, leaving 17 bases between. This CDR3 contains 15 residues. The CDR3 here is CASSFVALGYHEQYF. As DNA, the CDR3 is TGTGCCAGCAGCTTTGTAGCCTTGGGTTACCACGAGCAGTACTTC.

The genes are TRBV7-2 and TRBJ1-6; D unresolved. CDR3 length equals 13 residues. V was trimmed by 5 bases and J by 11 bases, leaving 13 bases between them. Germline loops: CDR1 SGHTA, CDR2 FQGNSA. CDR3 loop: CASSGWVDPPLHF. The CDR3 DNA is TGTGCCAGCAGCGGGTGGGTTGATCCACCCCTCCACTTT.

This clonotype was seen a few times. The rearrangement uses TRBV28 and TRBJ1-5; TRBD1 might be the D (6 bases). There are 17 residues in the CDR3. CDR1 is MDHEN and CDR2 is SYDVKM in the germline V gene. Deletions cut 5 bases from V and 1 base from J, with 18 bases between. The CDR3 protein is CASSLRGGGFSNQPQHF. For the CDR3, the DNA is TGTGCCAGCAGTCTTCGTGGAGGGGGTTTCAGCAATCAGCCCCAGCATTTT. The variable domain in full, with the rest retrieved from reference TRBV28 and TRBJ1-5, is DVKVTQSSRYLVKRTGEKVFLECVQDMDHENMFWYRQDPGLGLRLIYFSYDVKMKEKGDIPEGYSVSREKKERFSLILESASTNQTSMYLCASSLRGGGFSNQPQHFGDGTRLSIL.

With regard to this clonotype: One junction end does not reproduce the germline sequence, and a read error may be involved. CDR3 DNA sequence: TGTGCCAGCAGCTCGCACAGTTCCTCTAACTATTGCTACACCTTC. Its protein is CASSSHSSSNYCYTF. The chain joins TRBV7-3 to TRBJ1-2; D not resolved. The germline V gene has CDR1 SGHTA and CDR2 FQGTGA. The CDR3 has 15 amino acids.